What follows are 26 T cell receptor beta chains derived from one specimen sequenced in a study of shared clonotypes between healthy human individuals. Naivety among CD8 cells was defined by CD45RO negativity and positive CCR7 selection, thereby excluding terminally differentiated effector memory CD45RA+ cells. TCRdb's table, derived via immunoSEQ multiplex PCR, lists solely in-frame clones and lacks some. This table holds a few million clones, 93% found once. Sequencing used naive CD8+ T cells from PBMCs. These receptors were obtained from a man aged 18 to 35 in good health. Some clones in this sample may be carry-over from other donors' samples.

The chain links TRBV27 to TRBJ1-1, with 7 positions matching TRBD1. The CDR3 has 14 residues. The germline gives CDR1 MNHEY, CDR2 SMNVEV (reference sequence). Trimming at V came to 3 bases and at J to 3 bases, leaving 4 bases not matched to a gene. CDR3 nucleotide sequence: TGTGCCAGCAGTTTTGGGCAGGGGGACACTGAAGCTTTCTTT. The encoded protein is CASSFGQGDTEAFF.

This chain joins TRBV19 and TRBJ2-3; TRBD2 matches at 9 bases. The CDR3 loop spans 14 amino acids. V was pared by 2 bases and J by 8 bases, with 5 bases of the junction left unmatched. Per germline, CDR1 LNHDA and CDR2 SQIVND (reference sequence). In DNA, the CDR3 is TGTGCCAGTAGTATAATAGCGGGAGAGGGTACGCAGTATTTT. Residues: CASSIIAGEGTQYF.

The CDR3 nucleotides read TGCGCCAGCAGCCAATCCCCTAGCGGTTTAATCCGCGAGCAGTACTTC. Translating gives CASSQSPSGLIREQYF. The genes are TRBV4-1 and TRBJ2-7, with 7 nucleotides matching TRBD2. Germline CDR1 reads MGHRA; CDR2 reads YSYEKL. This CDR3 region has 16 residues. After removal of 2 bases from V and 6 bases from J, the junction contained 13 bases not matched to a gene.

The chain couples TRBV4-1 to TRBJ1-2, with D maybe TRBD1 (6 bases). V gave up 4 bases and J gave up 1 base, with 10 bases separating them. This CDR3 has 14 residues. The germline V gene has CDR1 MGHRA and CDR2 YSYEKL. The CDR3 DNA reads TGCGCCAGCAGCCCACAGGGCATTAACTATGGCTACACCTTC. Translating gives CASSPQGINYGYTF.

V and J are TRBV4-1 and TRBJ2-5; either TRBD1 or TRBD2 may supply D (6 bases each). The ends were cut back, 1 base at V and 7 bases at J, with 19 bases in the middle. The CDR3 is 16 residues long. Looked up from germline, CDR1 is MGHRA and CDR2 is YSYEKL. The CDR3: CASSQVPGAQSGTQYF. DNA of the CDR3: TGCGCCAGCAGCCAAGTACCGGGGGCGCAGTCTGGGACCCAGTACTTC.

The CDR3 is CASSPHPSGSYEQYF. DNA of the CDR3: TGTGCCAGCAGTCCACACCCCTCTGGTTCCTACGAGCAGTACTTC. J is TRBJ2-7 and V is TRBV27; D is unclear. This CDR3 has 15 residues. Deletions cut 5 bases from V and 1 base from J, with 15 bases between. Germline V gene sequence: CDR1 MNHEY, CDR2 SMNVEV (reference sequence).

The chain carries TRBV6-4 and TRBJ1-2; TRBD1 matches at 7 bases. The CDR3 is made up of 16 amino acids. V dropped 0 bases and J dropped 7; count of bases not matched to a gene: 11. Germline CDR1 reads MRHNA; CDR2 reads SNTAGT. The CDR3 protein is CASSDSRLARGIGYTF. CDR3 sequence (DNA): TGTGCCAGCAGTGACTCGAGACTAGCCAGGGGGATTGGCTACACCTTC.

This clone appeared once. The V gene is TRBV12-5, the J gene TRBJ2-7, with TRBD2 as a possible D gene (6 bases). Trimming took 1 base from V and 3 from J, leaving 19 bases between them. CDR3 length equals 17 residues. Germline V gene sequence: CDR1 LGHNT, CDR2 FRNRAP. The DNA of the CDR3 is TGTGCTAGTGGTTTGGCGAGTCGGGGGACGGTTGTCTACGAGCAGTACTTC. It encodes CASGLASRGTVVYEQYF.

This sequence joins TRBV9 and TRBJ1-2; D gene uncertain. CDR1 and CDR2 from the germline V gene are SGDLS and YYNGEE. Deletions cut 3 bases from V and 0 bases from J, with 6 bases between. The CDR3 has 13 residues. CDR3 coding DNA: TGTGCCAGCAGCGCGTTTACTAACTATGGCTACACCTTC. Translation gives CASSAFTNYGYTF.

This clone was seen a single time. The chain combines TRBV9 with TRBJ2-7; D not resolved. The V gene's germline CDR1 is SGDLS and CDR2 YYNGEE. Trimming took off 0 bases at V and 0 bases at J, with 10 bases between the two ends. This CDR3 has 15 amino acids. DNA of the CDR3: TGTGCCAGCAGCGTAGAGGCAAAGAGCTCCTACGAGCAGTACTTC. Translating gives CASSVEAKSSYEQYF.

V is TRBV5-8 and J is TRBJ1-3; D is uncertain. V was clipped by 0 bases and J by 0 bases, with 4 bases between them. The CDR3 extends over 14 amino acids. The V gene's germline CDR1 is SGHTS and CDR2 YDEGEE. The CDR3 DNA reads TGTGCCAGCAGCTTGGCCGCCTCTGGAAACACCATATATTTT. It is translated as CASSLAASGNTIYF. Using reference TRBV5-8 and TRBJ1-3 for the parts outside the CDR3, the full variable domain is EAGVTQSPTHLIKTRGQQATLRCSPISGHTSVYWYQQALGLGLQFLLWYDEGEERNRGNFPPRFSGRQFPNYSSELNVNALELEDSALYLCASSLAASGNTIYFGEGSWLTVV.

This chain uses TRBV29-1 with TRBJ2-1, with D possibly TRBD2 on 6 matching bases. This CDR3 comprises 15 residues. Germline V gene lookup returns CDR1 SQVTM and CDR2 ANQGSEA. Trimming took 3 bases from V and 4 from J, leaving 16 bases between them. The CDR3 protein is CSVESTGGDYNEQFF. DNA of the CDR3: TGCAGCGTTGAGTCGACGGGCGGGGATTACAATGAGCAGTTCTTC.

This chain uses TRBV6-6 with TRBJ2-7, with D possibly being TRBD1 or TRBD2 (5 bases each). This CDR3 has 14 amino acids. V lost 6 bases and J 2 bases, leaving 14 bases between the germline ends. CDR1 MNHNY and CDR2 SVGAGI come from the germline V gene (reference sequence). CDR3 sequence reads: CASRPRDQTYEQYF. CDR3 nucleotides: TGTGCCAGCAGACCCCGGGACCAAACCTACGAGCAGTACTTC.

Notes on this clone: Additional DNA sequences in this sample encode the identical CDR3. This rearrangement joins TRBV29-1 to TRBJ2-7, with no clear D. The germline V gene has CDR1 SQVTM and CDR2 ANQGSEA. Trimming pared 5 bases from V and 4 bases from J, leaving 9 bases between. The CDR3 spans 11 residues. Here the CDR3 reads CSVLLAYEQYF. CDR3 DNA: TGCAGCGTTCTTCTGGCGTACGAGCAGTACTTC.

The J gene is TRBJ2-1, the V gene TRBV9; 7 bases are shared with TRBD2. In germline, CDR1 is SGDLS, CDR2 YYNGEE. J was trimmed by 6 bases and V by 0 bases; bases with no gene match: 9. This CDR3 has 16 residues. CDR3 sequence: CASSVEVGGPFNEQFF. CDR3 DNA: TGTGCCAGCAGCGTAGAGGTGGGAGGGCCTTTCAATGAGCAGTTCTTC.

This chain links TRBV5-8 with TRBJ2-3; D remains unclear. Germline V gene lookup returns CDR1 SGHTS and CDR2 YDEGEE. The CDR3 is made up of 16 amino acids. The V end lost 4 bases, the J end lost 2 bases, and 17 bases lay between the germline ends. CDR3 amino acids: CASSPQLEVATDTQYF. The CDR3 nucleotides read TGTGCCAGCAGCCCCCAACTCGAAGTCGCCACAGATACGCAGTATTTT.

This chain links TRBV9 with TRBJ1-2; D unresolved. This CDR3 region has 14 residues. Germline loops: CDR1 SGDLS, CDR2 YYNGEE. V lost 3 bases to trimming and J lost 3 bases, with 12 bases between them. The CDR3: CASSGLLNDYGYTF. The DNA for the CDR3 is TGTGCCAGCAGCGGTTTGCTGAATGACTATGGCTACACCTTC.

The chain's CDR3 is CASSPQGAYNEQFF. The CDR3 nucleotides read TGTGCCAGCAGCCCGCAAGGCGCCTACAATGAGCAGTTCTTC. J is TRBJ2-1 and V is TRBV7-9; D is undetermined. CDR1 and CDR2 (germline): SEHNR, FQNEAQ (reference sequence). CDR3 length: 14 residues. V was pared by 5 bases and J by 2 bases, with 10 bases between. Full variable domain (rest looked up from reference TRBV7-9 and TRBJ2-1): DTGVSQNPRHKITKRGQNVTFRCDPISEHNRLYWYRQTLGQGPEFLTYFQNEAQLEKSRLLSDRFSAERPKGSFSTLEIQRTEQGDSAMYLCASSPQGAYNEQFFGPGTRLTVL.

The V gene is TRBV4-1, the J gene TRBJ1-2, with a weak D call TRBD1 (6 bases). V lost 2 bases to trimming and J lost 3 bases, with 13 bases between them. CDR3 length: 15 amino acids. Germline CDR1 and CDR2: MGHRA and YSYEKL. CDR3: CASSQLGATDYGYTF. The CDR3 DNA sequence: TGCGCCAGCAGCCAATTGGGGGCCACGGACTATGGCTACACCTTC.

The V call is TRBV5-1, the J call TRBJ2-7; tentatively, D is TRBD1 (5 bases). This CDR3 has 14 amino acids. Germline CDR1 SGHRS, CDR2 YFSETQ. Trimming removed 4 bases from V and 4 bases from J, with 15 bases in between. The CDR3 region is CASSSQGKAYEQYF. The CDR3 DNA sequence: TGCGCCAGCAGCAGTCAGGGAAAGGCGTACGAGCAGTACTTC.

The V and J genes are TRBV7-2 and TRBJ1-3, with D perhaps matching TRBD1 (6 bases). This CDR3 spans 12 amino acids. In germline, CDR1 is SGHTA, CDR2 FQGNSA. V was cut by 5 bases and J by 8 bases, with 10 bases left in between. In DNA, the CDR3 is TGTGCCAGCAGCCCCAGACAGGACACCATATATTTT. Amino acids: CASSPRQDTIYF.

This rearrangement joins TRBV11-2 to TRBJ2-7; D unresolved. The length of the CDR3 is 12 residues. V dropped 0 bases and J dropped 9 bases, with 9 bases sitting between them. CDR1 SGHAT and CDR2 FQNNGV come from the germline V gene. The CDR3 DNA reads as TGTGCCAGCAGCTTAGATTGGGGTGGGCAGTACTTC. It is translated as CASSLDWGGQYF. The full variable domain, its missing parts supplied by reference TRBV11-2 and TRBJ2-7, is EAGVAQSPRYKIIEKRQSVAFWCNPISGHATLYWYQQILGQGPKLLIQFQNNGVVDDSQLPKDRFSAERLKGVDSTLKIQPAKLEDSAVYLCASSLDWGGQYFGPGTRLTVT.

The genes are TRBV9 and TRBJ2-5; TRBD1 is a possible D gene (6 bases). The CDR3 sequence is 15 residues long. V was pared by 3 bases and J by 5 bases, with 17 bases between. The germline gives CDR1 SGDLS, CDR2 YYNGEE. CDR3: CASSAGTNGGETQYF. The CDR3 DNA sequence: TGTGCCAGCAGCGCGGGGACAAATGGCGGGGAGACCCAGTACTTC.

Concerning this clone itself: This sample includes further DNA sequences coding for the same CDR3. CDR3 coding DNA: TGTGCCAGCAGCGTAGTCGGTGGGAACACTGAAGCTTTCTTT. This sequence encodes CASSVVGGNTEAFF. The chain carries TRBV9 and TRBJ1-1; no reliable D call. Germline-derived CDR1 and CDR2 are SGDLS and YYNGEE. Trimming pared 0 bases from V and 1 base from J, leaving 7 bases between. This CDR3 has 14 residues.

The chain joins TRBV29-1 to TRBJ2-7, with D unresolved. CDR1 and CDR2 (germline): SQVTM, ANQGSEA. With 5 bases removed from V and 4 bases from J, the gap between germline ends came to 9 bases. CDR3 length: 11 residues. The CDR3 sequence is CSVFRRYEQYF. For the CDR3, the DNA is TGCAGCGTTTTCAGAAGATACGAGCAGTACTTC.

CDR3 sequence reads: CASSGGSSGRATDTQYF. In DNA form, the CDR3 reads TGTGCCAGCAGCGGGGGGAGTAGCGGGAGGGCCACAGATACGCAGTATTTT. The chain recombines TRBV9 with TRBJ2-3; 11 nucleotides agree with TRBD2. This CDR3 region has 17 residues. Germline V gene sequence: CDR1 SGDLS, CDR2 YYNGEE. V was clipped by 3 bases and J by 2 bases; unmatched bases: 8.